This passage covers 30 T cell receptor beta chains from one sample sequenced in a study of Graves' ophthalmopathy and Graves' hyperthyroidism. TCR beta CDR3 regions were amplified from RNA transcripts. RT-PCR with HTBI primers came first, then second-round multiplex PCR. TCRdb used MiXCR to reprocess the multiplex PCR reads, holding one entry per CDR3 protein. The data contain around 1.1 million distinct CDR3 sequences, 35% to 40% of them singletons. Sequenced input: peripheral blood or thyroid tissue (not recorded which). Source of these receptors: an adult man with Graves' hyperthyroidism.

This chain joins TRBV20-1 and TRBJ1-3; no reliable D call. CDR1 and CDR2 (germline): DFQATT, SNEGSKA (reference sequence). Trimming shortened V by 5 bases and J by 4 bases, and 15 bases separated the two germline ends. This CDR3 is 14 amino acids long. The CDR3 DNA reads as TGCAGTGCTGCGGAGACGGCGGGAGGAAACACCATATATTTT. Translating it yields CSAAETAGGNTIYF.

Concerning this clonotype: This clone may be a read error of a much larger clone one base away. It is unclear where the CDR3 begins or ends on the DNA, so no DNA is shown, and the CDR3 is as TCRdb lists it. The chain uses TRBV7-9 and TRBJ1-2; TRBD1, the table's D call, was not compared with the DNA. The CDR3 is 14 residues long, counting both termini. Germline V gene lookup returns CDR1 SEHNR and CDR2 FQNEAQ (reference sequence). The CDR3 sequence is CASSQDRGTYGCTF.

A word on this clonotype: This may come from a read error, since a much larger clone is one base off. The CDR3 sequence: CVSSQGPGNNQPQHF. The CDR3 DNA follows: TGCGTCAGCAGCCAAGGACCAGGGAATAATCAGCCCCAGCATTTT. The chain recombines TRBV4-3 with TRBJ1-5, with D possibly TRBD1 on 5 matching bases. The germline V gene has CDR1 LGHNA and CDR2 YSLEER. The CDR3 extends over 15 amino acids.

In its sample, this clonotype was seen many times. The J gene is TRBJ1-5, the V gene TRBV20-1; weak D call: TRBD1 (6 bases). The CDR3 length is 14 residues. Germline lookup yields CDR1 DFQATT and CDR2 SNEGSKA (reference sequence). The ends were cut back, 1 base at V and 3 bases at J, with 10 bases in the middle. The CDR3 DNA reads TGCAGTGCTAGAGTAGGGGGGGACAATCAGCCCCAGCATTTT. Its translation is CSARVGGDNQPQHF.

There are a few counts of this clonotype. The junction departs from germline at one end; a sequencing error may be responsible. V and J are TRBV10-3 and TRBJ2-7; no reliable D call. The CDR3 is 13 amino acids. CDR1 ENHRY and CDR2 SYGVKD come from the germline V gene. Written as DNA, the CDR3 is TGTGCCAGCAGTTACGGATTCTCCTACGAGCAGTACTTC. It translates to CASSYGFSYEQYF.

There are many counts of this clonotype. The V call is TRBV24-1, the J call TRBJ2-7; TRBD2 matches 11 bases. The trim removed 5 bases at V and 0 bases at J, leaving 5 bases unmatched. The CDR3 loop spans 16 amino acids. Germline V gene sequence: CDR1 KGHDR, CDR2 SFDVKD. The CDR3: CATSGTGTSGSYEQYF. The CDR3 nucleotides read TGTGCCACCAGTGGTACCGGGACTAGCGGCTCCTACGAGCAGTACTTC.

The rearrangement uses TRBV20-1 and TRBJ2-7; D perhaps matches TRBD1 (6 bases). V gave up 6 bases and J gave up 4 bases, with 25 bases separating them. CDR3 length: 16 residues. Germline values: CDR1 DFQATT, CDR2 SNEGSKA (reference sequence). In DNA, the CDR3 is TGCAGTGCGAGTCCAGGGGACCGCTTCGGAGGATACGAGCAGTACTTC. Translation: CSASPGDRFGGYEQYF.

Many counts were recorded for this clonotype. The CDR3: CASSIVGQGNSPLHF. CDR3 DNA sequence: TGTGCCAGTAGTATAGTTGGGCAGGGCAATTCACCCCTCCACTTT. The chain couples TRBV19 to TRBJ1-6; D may be TRBD1 (5 bases). Trimming took off 1 base at V and 7 bases at J, with 11 bases between the two ends. Per germline, CDR1 LNHDA and CDR2 SQIVND (reference sequence). This CDR3 has 15 amino acids.

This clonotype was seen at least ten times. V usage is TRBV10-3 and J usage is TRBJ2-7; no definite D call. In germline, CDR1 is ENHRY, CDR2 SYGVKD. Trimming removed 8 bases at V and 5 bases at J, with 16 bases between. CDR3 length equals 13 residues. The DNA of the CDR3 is TGTGCCATCTTTGACCCGCCAGGTAACGAGCAGTACTTC. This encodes CAIFDPPGNEQYF.

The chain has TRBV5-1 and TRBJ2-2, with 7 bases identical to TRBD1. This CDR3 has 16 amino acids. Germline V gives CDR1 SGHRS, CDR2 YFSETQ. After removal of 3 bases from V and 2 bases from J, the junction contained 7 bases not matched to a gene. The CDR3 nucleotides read TGCGCCAGCAGCTCCGGGACAGTGGTTAACACCGGGGAGCTGTTTTTT. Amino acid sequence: CASSSGTVVNTGELFF.

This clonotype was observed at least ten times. The DNA for the CDR3 is TGTGCCAGCAGCGTAGCCGCCCAAGAGACCCAGTACTTC. It encodes CASSVAAQETQYF. The chain carries TRBV9 and TRBJ2-5; D not resolved. V dropped 0 bases and J dropped 1 base, with 4 bases sitting between them. This CDR3 comprises 13 residues. Germline CDR1 reads SGDLS; CDR2 reads YYNGEE.

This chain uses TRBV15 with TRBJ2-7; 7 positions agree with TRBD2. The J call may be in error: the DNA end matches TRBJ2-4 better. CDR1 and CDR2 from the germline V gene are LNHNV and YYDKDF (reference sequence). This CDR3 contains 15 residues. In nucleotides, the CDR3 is TGTGCCACCAGCAGAGATTGGAACAGCGGGGACATTCAGTACTTC. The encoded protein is CATSRDWNSGDIQYF.

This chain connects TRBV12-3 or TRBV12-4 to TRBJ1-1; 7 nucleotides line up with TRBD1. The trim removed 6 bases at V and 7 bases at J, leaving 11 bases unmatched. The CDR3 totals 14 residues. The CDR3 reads CASSRSLRDSEAFF. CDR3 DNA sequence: TGTGCCAGCAGCCGCTCGCTCCGGGACAGTGAAGCTTTCTTT.

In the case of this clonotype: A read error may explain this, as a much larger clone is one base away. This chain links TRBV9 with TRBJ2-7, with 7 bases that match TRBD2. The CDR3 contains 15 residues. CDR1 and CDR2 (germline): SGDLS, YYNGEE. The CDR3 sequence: CASSAGGSSTYERYF. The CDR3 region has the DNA TGTGCCAGCAGCGCTGGCGGGAGTTCGACCTACGAGCGGTACTTC.

CDR3 protein: CASSKGAGASGANVLTF. CDR3 DNA: TGCGCCAGCAGCAAGGGGGCAGGGGCCTCTGGGGCCAACGTCCTGACTTTC. The genes are TRBV5-1 and TRBJ2-6; 7 nucleotides line up with TRBD1. CDR3 size: 17 residues. With V trimmed by 4 bases and J by 0 bases, 7 bases remained unmatched. Germline assignment: CDR1 SGHRS and CDR2 YFSETQ.

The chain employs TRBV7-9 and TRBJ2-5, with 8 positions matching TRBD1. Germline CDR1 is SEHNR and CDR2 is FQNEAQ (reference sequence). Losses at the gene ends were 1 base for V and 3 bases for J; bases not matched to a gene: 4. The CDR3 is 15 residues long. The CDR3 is CASSLDDRGKETQYF. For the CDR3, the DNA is TGTGCCAGCAGCTTAGACGACAGGGGTAAAGAGACCCAGTACTTC.

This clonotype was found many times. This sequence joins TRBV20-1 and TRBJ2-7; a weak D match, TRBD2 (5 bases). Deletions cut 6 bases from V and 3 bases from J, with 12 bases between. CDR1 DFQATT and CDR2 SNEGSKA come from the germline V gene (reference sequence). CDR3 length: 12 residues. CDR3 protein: CSAPPGDYEQYF. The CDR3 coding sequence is TGCAGTGCCCCGCCCGGGGACTACGAGCAGTACTTC.

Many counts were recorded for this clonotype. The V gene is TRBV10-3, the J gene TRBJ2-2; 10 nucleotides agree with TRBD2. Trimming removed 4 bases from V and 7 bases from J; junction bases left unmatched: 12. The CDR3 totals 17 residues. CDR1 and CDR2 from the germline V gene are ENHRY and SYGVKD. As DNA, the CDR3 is TGTGCCATCAGTGGGACTAGCGGAGGGTCTAGTAGCGGGGAGCTGTTTTTT. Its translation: CAISGTSGGSSSGELFF.

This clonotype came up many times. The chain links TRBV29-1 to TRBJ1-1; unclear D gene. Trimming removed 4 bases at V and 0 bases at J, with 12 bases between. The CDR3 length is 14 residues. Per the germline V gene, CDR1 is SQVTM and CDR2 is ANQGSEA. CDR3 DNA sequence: TGCAGCGTTGGTAGTACGGTCATGAACACTGAAGCTTTCTTT. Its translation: CSVGSTVMNTEAFF.

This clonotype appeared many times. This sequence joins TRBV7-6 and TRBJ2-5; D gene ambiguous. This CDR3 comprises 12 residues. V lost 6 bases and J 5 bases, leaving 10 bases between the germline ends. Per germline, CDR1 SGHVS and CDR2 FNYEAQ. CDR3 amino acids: CASSYTGETQYF. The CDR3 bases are TGTGCCAGCAGTTACACCGGGGAGACCCAGTACTTC.

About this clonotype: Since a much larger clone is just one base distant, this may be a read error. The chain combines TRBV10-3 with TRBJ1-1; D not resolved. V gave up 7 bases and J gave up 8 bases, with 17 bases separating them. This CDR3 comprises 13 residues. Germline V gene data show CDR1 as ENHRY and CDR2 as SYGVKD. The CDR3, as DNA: TGTGCCATCACCACCTACGTTGGGAACGAAGCTTTCTTT. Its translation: CAITTYVGNEAFF.

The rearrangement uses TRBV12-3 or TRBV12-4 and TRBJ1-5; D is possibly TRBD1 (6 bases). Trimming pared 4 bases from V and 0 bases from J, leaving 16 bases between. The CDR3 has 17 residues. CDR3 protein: CASSSGLGGISNQPQHF. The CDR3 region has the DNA TGTGCCAGCAGTTCCGGGTTAGGGGGAATTAGCAATCAGCCCCAGCATTTT.

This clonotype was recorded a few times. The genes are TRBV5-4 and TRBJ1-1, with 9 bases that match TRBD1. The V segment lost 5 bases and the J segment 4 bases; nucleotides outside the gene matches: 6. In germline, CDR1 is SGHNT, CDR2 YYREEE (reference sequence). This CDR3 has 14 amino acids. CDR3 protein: CASSVQGAVTEAFF. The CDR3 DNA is TGTGCCAGCAGTGTACAGGGGGCTGTCACTGAAGCTTTCTTT. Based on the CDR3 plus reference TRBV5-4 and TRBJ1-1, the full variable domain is ETGVTQSPTHLIKTRGQQVTLRCSSQSGHNTVSWYQQALGQGPQFIFQYYREEENGRGNFPPRFSGLQFPNYSSELNVNALELDDSALYLCASSVQGAVTEAFFGQGTRLTVV.

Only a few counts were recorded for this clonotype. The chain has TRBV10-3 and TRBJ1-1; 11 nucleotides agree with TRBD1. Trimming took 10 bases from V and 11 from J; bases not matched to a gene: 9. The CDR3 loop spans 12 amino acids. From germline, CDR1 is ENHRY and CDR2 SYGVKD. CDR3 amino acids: CASRQGQGEAFF. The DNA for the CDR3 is TGTGCCAGCAGACAGGGACAGGGGGAGGCTTTCTTT.

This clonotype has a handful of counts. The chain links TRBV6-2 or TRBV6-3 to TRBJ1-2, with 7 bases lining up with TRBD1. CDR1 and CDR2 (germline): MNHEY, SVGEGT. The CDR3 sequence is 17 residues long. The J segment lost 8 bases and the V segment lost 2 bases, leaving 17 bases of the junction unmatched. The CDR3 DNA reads TGTGCCAGCAGTTACGAACGACTGACTCCAGGGACAGACGGCTACACCTTC. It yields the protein CASSYERLTPGTDGYTF.

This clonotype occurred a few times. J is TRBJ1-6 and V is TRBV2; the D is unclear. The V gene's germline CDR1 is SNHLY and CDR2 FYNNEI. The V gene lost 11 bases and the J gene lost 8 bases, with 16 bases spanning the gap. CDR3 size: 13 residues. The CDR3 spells CAPGSSKDSPLHF. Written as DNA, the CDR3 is TGTGCCCCCGGGAGCTCTAAGGATTCACCCCTCCACTTT. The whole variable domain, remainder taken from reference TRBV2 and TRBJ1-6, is EPEVTQTPSHQVTQMGQEVILRCVPISNHLYFYWYRQILGQKVEFLVSFYNNEISEKSEIFDDQFSVERPDGSNFTLKIRSTKLEDSAMYFCAPGSSKDSPLHFGNGTRLTVT.

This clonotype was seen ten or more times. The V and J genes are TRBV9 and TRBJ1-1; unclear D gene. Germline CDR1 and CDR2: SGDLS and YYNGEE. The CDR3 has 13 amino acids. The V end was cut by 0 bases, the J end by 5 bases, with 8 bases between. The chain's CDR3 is CASSVGGETEAFF. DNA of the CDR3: TGTGCCAGCAGCGTAGGTGGGGAAACTGAAGCTTTCTTT.

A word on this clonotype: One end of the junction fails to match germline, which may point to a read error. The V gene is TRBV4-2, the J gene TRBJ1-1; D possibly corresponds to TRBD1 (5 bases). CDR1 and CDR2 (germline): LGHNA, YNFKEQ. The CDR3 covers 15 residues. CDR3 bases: TGTGCCAGCAGCCAAACCGGGACCACAGCCACTGAAGCCTTCTTT. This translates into CASSQTGTTATEAFF.

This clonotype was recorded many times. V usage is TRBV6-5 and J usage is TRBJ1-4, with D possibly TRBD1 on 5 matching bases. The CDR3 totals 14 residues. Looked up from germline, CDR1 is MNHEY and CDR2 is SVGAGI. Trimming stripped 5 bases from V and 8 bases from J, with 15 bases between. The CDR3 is CASSDGGIWEKLFF. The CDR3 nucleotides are TGTGCCAGCAGTGACGGGGGAATTTGGGAAAAACTGTTTTTT.

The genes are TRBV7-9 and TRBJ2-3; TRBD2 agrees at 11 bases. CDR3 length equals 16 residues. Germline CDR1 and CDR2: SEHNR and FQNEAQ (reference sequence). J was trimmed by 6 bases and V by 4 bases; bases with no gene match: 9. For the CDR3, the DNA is TGTGCCAGCAGCTCGGGACTAGCGGATAATCTGGATACGCAGTATTTT. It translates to CASSSGLADNLDTQYF.